Below are 3 T cell receptor beta chains sequenced from a single sample in a study of T-cell memory formation after mild COVID-19. One entry per CDR3 protein, called by TCRdb with MiXCR from the 5' RACE reads. This repertoire shows about 360,000 distinct CDR3 sequences, under 15% found once; its top ten account for around 22%. The specimen was PBMCs or a T cell subset sorted from them (not recorded which). Receptor source: a man between 18 and 29 years old who had mild COVID-19 (a few samples of this study predate the infection). Cell type and time point are not known.

The V gene is TRBV4-2, the J gene TRBJ2-5; possible D gene TRBD2, 6 bases. The CDR3 loop spans 14 amino acids. Germline V CDR1 and CDR2: LGHNA, YNFKEQ. Trimming removed 1 base from V and 5 bases from J, with 11 bases in between. CDR3 sequence reads: CASSQGSAGETQYF. The CDR3 coding sequence is TGTGCCAGCAGCCAAGGGTCGGCGGGGGAGACCCAGTACTTC.

This clonotype was seen at least ten times. This chain connects TRBV12-3 or TRBV12-4 to TRBJ1-1, with D tentatively TRBD1 (6 bases). V was trimmed by 6 bases and J by 4 bases, leaving 12 bases between them. The CDR3 runs to 13 residues. Here the CDR3 DNA reads TGTGCCAGCAGCTCAACAGGGTCCACTGAAGCTTTCTTT. It specifies CASSSTGSTEAFF.

V gene TRBV6-5 combines with J gene TRBJ2-6, with a possible D match to TRBD1 (5 bases). This CDR3 spans 19 amino acids. V was shortened by 0 bases and J by 0 bases, with 15 bases between the two germline ends. The germline CDR1 and CDR2 sequences are MNHEY and SVGAGI. CDR3 sequence reads: CASSYSPGQGSSGANVLTF. The DNA for the CDR3 is TGTGCCAGCAGTTACTCCCCAGGGCAGGGATCCTCTGGGGCCAACGTCCTGACTTTC.